What follows is one TCR beta chain and its context. The sample originates from a study of blood T cell repertoires in COVID-19. This CDR3 is built from 14 residues. Trimming took 4 bases from V and 3 from J, leaving 11 bases between them. Looked up from germline, CDR1 is SGHRS and CDR2 is YFSETQ. Clones were read by immunoSEQ multiplex PCR, and TCRdb kept only the in-frame ones, dropping some. Among over 100,000 clones listed, 55% to 75% were seen once. The rearrangement uses TRBV5-1 and TRBJ2-1; weak D call: TRBD2 (5 bases). This receptor was obtained from a woman aged 70-85 years with acute or convalescent COVID-19. Material: peripheral blood. For the CDR3, the DNA is TGCGCCAGCAGCCCGACCGGGAACTACAATGAGCAGTTCTTC. This codes for CASSPTGNYNEQFF.